The 19 T cell receptor beta chains in this list originate from one sample, sequenced in a study of molecular identifiers for immune sequencing clone quantification. In TCRdb, the PCR reads were re-called with MiXCR into one record per CDR3 protein. The table lists about 630,000 distinct CDR3 sequences, approximately 24% of them singletons, with about 0.8% in the top ten. Input material: naive CD8+ T cells from blood, with Jurkat cell RNA spiked in. Subset reported: FACS-sorted CD8+CD4-CCR7+CD45RA+ naive T cells. Source of these receptors: a human donor in good health. Some libraries in this study had Jurkat cell RNA spiked in.

This clonotype occurred a few times. The rearrangement links TRBV3-1 to TRBJ2-1; D remains unclear. Germline V lookup: CDR1 LGHDT, CDR2 YNNKEL (reference sequence). This CDR3 region has 17 residues. Trimming took off 0 bases at V and 2 bases at J, with 14 bases between the two ends. The CDR3 region has the DNA TGTGCCAGCAGCCAAGATTACCCAGGCGGTACCTACAATGAGCAGTTCTTC. Its protein is CASSQDYPGGTYNEQFF.

A few counts support this clonotype. This chain joins TRBV3-1 and TRBJ2-1; 13 bases agree with TRBD2. CDR1 and CDR2 (germline): LGHDT, YNNKEL (reference sequence). This CDR3 contains 15 residues. J gave up 6 bases and V 4 bases, and 3 bases lay outside the gene matches. The CDR3 sequence: CASSLRLAGGNEQFF. The CDR3 bases are TGTGCCAGCAGCCTCAGACTAGCGGGGGGCAATGAGCAGTTCTTC.

The rearrangement joins TRBV4-3 to TRBJ1-3; D gene ambiguous. Germline values: CDR1 LGHNA, CDR2 YSLEER. The CDR3 runs to 19 residues. V dropped 0 bases and J dropped 2 bases, with 20 bases sitting between them. The CDR3 spells CASSQERNAWVGPGNTIYF. CDR3 sequence (DNA): TGCGCCAGCAGCCAAGAACGTAACGCCTGGGTCGGCCCTGGAAACACCATATATTTT.

To note about this clonotype: Given a much more abundant clone one base away, this may be a read error. This chain uses TRBV6-6 with TRBJ2-3, with TRBD2 as a possible D gene (5 bases). V was pared by 7 bases and J by 8 bases, with 13 bases between. Germline loops: CDR1 MNHNY, CDR2 SVGAGI (reference sequence). The CDR3 loop spans 12 amino acids. CDR3 in DNA: TGTGCCAGCAATCCGATTGGAGGTACGCAGTATTTT. This translates into CASNPIGGTQYF.

This clonotype was detected a few times. The V gene is TRBV5-8, the J gene TRBJ2-7; D may be TRBD1 (6 bases). Germline CDR1 is SGHTS and CDR2 is YDEGEE. The CDR3 consists of 14 residues. V was cut by 5 bases and J by 2 bases, with 14 bases left in between. CDR3 sequence (DNA): TGTGCCAGCAGTTTGACAGGTATCCCCTACGAGCAGTACTTC. This codes for CASSLTGIPYEQYF.

The chain links TRBV7-9 to TRBJ1-1; weak D call: TRBD1 (6 bases). The CDR3 contains 16 residues. Germline V gene data show CDR1 as SEHNR and CDR2 as FQNEAQ (reference sequence). The V end lost 5 bases, the J end lost 2 bases, and 18 bases lay between the germline ends. The CDR3 DNA reads TGTGCCAGCAGCCCCCGGGGTGGGGACATAAACACTGAAGCTTTCTTT. It yields the protein CASSPRGGDINTEAFF.

A note on this clonotype: The junction does not match germline at one end; this may be a read error. CDR3 DNA sequence: TGTGTCAGCAGTTACTCGGACTACGAGCAGTACTTC. Its protein product is CVSSYSDYEQYF. V usage is TRBV6-2 or TRBV6-3 and J usage is TRBJ2-7; D gene uncertain. The CDR3 covers 12 residues. Per the germline V gene, CDR1 is MNHEY and CDR2 is SVGEGT.

The chain links TRBV4-3 to TRBJ2-1, with D perhaps matching TRBD1 (5 bases). With 1 base removed from V and 8 bases from J, the gap between germline ends came to 9 bases. Germline V gene sequence: CDR1 LGHNA, CDR2 YSLEER. This CDR3 is built from 13 residues. CDR3 sequence reads: CASSQAGRDEQFF. DNA of the CDR3: TGCGCCAGCAGCCAAGCAGGGCGCGATGAGCAGTTCTTC.

V and J are TRBV5-3 and TRBJ2-7, with D unclear. TRBV5-3 is reported as an ORF; its role is uncertain. The CDR3 totals 15 residues. V lost 8 bases to trimming and J lost 3 bases, with 21 bases between them. In nucleotides, the CDR3 is TGTGCCAGCAGGTCCACCTCGGGCGGAAACTACGAGCAGTACTTC. Residues: CASRSTSGGNYEQYF.

This chain connects TRBV5-1 to TRBJ2-2; D not certain. Germline V gene lookup returns CDR1 SGHRS and CDR2 YFSETQ. The CDR3 spans 13 residues. The V gene lost 2 bases and the J gene lost 4 bases, with 6 bases spanning the gap. CDR3 region: CASSFAGTGELFF. DNA of the CDR3: TGCGCCAGCAGCTTCGCCGGCACCGGGGAGCTGTTTTTT.

This clonotype was recorded once. The rearrangement uses TRBV27 and TRBJ1-1; D gene ambiguous. The germline V gene has CDR1 MNHEY and CDR2 SMNVEV (reference sequence). The CDR3 extends over 12 amino acids. V was shortened by 7 bases and J by 2 bases, with 8 bases between the two germline ends. This CDR3 is CASNSANTEAFF. DNA for the CDR3: TGTGCCAGCAATTCCGCAAACACTGAAGCTTTCTTT.

This clonotype was detected ten times or more. The V gene is TRBV5-1, the J gene TRBJ2-7, with TRBD2 identical over 8 bases. V shed 3 bases and J 2 bases; nucleotides not matched to a gene: 7. The CDR3 length is 15 residues. CDR1 is SGHRS, CDR2 YFSETQ, per germline. The DNA for the CDR3 is TGCGCCAGCAGCTGGGGTAGCGGGGCGACCTACGAGCAGTACTTC. Encoded protein: CASSWGSGATYEQYF. Supplemented by reference TRBV5-1 and TRBJ2-7, the full variable domain reads KAGVTQTPRYLIKTRGQQVTLSCSPISGHRSVSWYQQTPGQGLQFLFEYFSETQRNKGNFPGRFSGRQFSNSRSEMNVSTLELGDSALYLCASSWGSGATYEQYFGPGTRLTVT.

This clonotype was seen only a few times. One end of the junction does not line up with germline, which may come from a read error. V gene TRBV5-3 combines with J gene TRBJ2-2; D might be TRBD1 (6 bases). TRBV5-3 is an ORF, with its function uncertain. The CDR3 extends over 14 amino acids. Here the CDR3 reads CASSFAGDTGELFF. In nucleotides, the CDR3 is TGTGCCAGCAGCTTCGCAGGGGACACCGGGGAGCTGTTTTTT.

This clonotype was counted many times. V gene TRBV4-3 combines with J gene TRBJ2-2, with unresolved D. This CDR3 is built from 14 residues. Trimming shortened V by 1 base and J by 5 bases, and 8 bases separated the two germline ends. The germline V gene has CDR1 LGHNA and CDR2 YSLEER. CDR3 protein: CASSQGVKTGELFF. CDR3 DNA sequence: TGCGCCAGCAGCCAAGGGGTCAAGACCGGGGAGCTGTTTTTT.

This clonotype was counted many times. The gene calls are TRBV24-1 and TRBJ2-3; either TRBD1 or TRBD2 may supply D (6 bases each). Deletions cut 6 bases from V and 1 base from J, with 13 bases between. In germline, CDR1 is KGHDR, CDR2 SFDVKD. The CDR3 has 15 residues. The DNA of the CDR3 is TGTGCCACCAGTTCGAACCGGGGGCGCACAGATACGCAGTATTTT. Translated: CATSSNRGRTDTQYF.

This clonotype occurred many times. The V call is TRBV12-5, the J call TRBJ2-1; 8 bases match TRBD2. Germline CDR1 and CDR2: LGHNT and FRNRAP. V lost 5 bases and J lost 9; bases outside the gene matches: 9. The CDR3 is 14 residues long. The CDR3 reads CASGGAGVWGEQFF. The CDR3 DNA reads as TGTGCTAGTGGTGGAGCGGGAGTCTGGGGTGAGCAGTTCTTC.

The J gene is TRBJ2-7, the V gene TRBV30; D not resolved. The V gene's germline CDR1 is GTSNPN and CDR2 SVGIG (reference sequence). Between the trimmed V and J ends, which lost 3 bases and 3 bases, there was a span of 12 bases. The CDR3 spans 13 residues. CDR3 nucleotide sequence: TGTGCCTGGAGGACCGTTGGGGTCTACGAGCAGTACTTC. It is translated as CAWRTVGVYEQYF.

The CDR3 sequence is CAWSIRSGTSYEQYF. The CDR3 DNA reads TGTGCCTGGAGTATCCGTAGCGGGACTTCCTACGAGCAGTACTTC. The V call is TRBV30, the J call TRBJ2-7; TRBD2 matches at 8 bases. The CDR3 spans 15 residues. Trimming cost V 2 bases and J 1 base; bases outside gene matches: 7. The V gene's germline CDR1 is GTSNPN and CDR2 SVGIG (reference sequence).

This clonotype was recorded many times. This sequence joins TRBV5-4 and TRBJ2-5; 15 bases align to TRBD2. This CDR3 is 19 amino acids long. With V trimmed by 5 bases and J by 1 base, 12 bases remained unmatched. Germline CDR1 SGHNT, CDR2 YYREEE (reference sequence). The CDR3 nucleotides are TGTGCCAGCAGGGAGGGACTAGCGGGGGGTAACATCCTCCAAGAGACCCAGTACTTC. It encodes CASREGLAGGNILQETQYF. The variable domain in full, completed from reference TRBV5-4 and TRBJ2-5, reads ETGVTQSPTHLIKTRGQQVTLRCSSQSGHNTVSWYQQALGQGPQFIFQYYREEENGRGNFPPRFSGLQFPNYSSELNVNALELDDSALYLCASREGLAGGNILQETQYFGPGTRLLVL.